This paragraph covers one TCR beta chain sequence. Its antigen is still unknown. The input lacks base qualities; no much larger clone sits a single base away. Other DNA sequences in this sample translate to the same CDR3. The CDR3 regions of human TCRbeta chains were analyzed by immunosequencing. The study's processing was this. Repertoire TCRs were checked for matches against a reference library of SARS-CoV-2-specific TCRs that had been generated using the MIRA antigen-specificity platform. Breadth was defined as the fraction of unique TCRs that were SARS-CoV-2-associated. Depth was defined as the fraction of total T cells that were SARS-CoV-2-associated. Using the MIRA data, each spike-specific TCR was mapped to the spike region that the TCR reacts to and placed in a CD4 or CD8 class. Log10-transformed breadth and depth values were compared by one-way ANOVA with Sidak's multiple comparisons tests. TCRdb stores this immuneACCESS table with in-frame sequences only. Part of the clones is absent; in the studies checked, under half of the shortfall reflects unresolved V genes, and no reason is known for the rest. The V and J calls and clone size are taken from that table; D and trimming were inferred from the DNA. The sample table holds around 160,000 clones, of which about 87% were seen once. The top ten clonotypes cover over 13% of the sample.

The cysteine opens and the phenylalanine closes a CDR3 of 12 amino acids. CDR3 DNA is the only sequence kept; it has 36 bases, read in frame from the first base. CDR1 LGHDT and CDR2 YNNKEL were looked up in the germline V gene (reference sequence). The germline ends are 8 bases apart after V is trimmed by 1 base and J by 8 bases. The data derive from a study of T cell responses to AZD1222 COVID-19 vaccine (dated by TCRdb to about 2021). Concerning the study at large: AZD1222 recipients whose second dose came at about 4 weeks and those whose second dose came at about 12 weeks were combined into one group, since spike-specific TCR depth and breadth did not differ between the two schedules. Trial participants were enrolled into age subgroups of 18-55, 56-69 and 70-plus years, which contained roughly 140, 27 and 60 TCR-sequenced participants, respectively. TCR sequencing was performed for 230 to 250 trial participants, of whom roughly 200 were given two doses of AZD1222 and roughly 25 were given two doses of MenACWY control vaccine. General conclusions and limits of the study: In the small 56-69-year group, the increase in depth fell short of significance, most likely because of low power. Nearly half of unique spike-specific TCRs reportedly recognized epitopes outside regions mutated in the B.1.351 and B.1.1.7 variants. Most participants were white British and females outnumbered males, and the authors suggested that clonal diversity may have been underestimated. The whole spike protein was spanned by vaccine-associated CD4 TCRs, and dominant responses were seen in regions 160-218 and 743-854. Because no samples from the day 14 peak response were available, repertoires could be characterized only after the peak T cell response. Conclusions about previously exposed vaccinees were limited because only five to seven AZD1222 recipients were SARS-CoV-2 seropositive at baseline. A significant rise in spike-specific TCR breadth and depth was observed after two AZD1222 doses relative to day 0 and relative to MenACWY recipients.

This specimen's time point label, interpreted: baseline before first vaccination. Vaccinee samples were obtained from the UK trials COV001 and COV002, which included a single-blind randomized controlled phase 2/3 trial of AZD1222 (ChAdOx1 nCoV-19) in healthy adults. For TCRbeta chain sequencing, PBMC samples from trial participants were taken at day 0 and at day 28 after the second dose. The V and J segments used are TRBV3-1 (or the pseudogene TRBV3-2) and TRBJ1-2; confidence is insufficient to name the D gene. The receptor was derived from an adult in good health. The sample was peripheral blood, taken on day 0 of AZD1222 vaccination. The DNA reads TGTGCCAGCAGCCAAGGTAATAGCGGCTACACCTTC. It codes for CASSQGNSGYTF.